This entry lists 9 T cell receptor beta chains sequenced from one sample in a study of blood T cells in healthy people across ages. Sample-barcoded 5' priming and a J-beta primer mix drove a second PCR of roughly 6 to 12 cycles. TCRdb redid the calling of the 5' RACE reads with MiXCR, one entry per CDR3 protein. This table holds under 850,000 distinct CDR3 sequences, under 40% found once. Material: blood. These receptors were obtained from a man between 18 and 29 years old in good health.

Many counts were recorded for this clonotype. This chain joins TRBV18 and TRBJ2-7; TRBD1 aligns across 9 bases. This CDR3 region has 15 residues. After removal of 3 bases from V and 5 bases from J, the junction contained 8 bases not matched to a gene. From germline, CDR1 is KGHSH and CDR2 LQKENI. In nucleotides, the CDR3 is TGTGCCAGCTCACCCCCCGGGACAGGGATCAACGAGCAGTACTTC. Amino acids: CASSPPGTGINEQYF.

The genes are TRBV7-9 and TRBJ2-1, with 8 bases lining up with TRBD2. Per the germline V gene, CDR1 is SEHNR and CDR2 is FQNEAQ (reference sequence). This CDR3 is 14 amino acids long. After removal of 3 bases from V and 8 bases from J, the junction contained 6 bases not matched to a gene. The CDR3 sequence is CASSLGRGGDEQFF. CDR3 sequence (DNA): TGTGCCAGCAGCTTGGGTCGGGGGGGAGATGAGCAGTTCTTC.

The chain is built from TRBV6-5 and TRBJ2-1; D tentatively reads TRBD1 or TRBD2 (5 bases each). The CDR3 has 16 amino acids. Germline lookup yields CDR1 MNHEY and CDR2 SVGAGI. The V gene lost 0 bases and the J gene lost 3 bases, with 12 bases spanning the gap. The CDR3 region has the DNA TGTGCCAGCAGTTACTCTGGGGGTCTATACTACAATGAGCAGTTCTTC. Translating it yields CASSYSGGLYYNEQFF.

The chain links TRBV4-3 to TRBJ1-6; 7 nucleotides agree with TRBD1. The germline V gene has CDR1 LGHNA and CDR2 YSLEER. The CDR3 runs 15 residues. Trimming at V came to 0 bases and at J to 7 bases, leaving 3 bases not matched to a gene. In DNA, the CDR3 is TGCGCCAGCAGCCAAGAAAGGGGACAGAATTCACCCCTCCACTTT. Translated: CASSQERGQNSPLHF.

This clonotype was picked up many times. The J gene is TRBJ2-1, the V gene TRBV5-1; D possibly corresponds to TRBD2 (6 bases). Germline V gene data show CDR1 as SGHRS and CDR2 as YFSETQ. This CDR3 is 16 amino acids long. V was shortened by 4 bases and J by 5 bases, with 19 bases between the two germline ends. This chain's CDR3 is CASSGGSGLNNNEQFF. CDR3 DNA: TGCGCCAGCAGCGGGGGGTCGGGGTTGAACAACAATGAGCAGTTCTTC. Full variable domain (missing parts from reference TRBV5-1 and TRBJ2-1): KAGVTQTPRYLIKTRGQQVTLSCSPISGHRSVSWYQQTPGQGLQFLFEYFSETQRNKGNFPGRFSGRQFSNSRSEMNVSTLELGDSALYLCASSGGSGLNNNEQFFGPGTRLTVL.

DNA for the CDR3: TGTGCCAGCAGCGTGACAAGGGTACCCTATGGCTACACCTTC. Residues: CASSVTRVPYGYTF. J is TRBJ1-2 and V is TRBV5-4; no firm D call. V lost 4 bases and J lost 4, with 14 bases in between. CDR3 length: 14 residues. The germline CDR1 and CDR2 sequences are SGHNT and YYREEE (reference sequence).

The chain employs TRBV20-1 and TRBJ2-1, with 14 bases matching TRBD2. This CDR3 region has 16 residues. Germline lookup yields CDR1 DFQATT and CDR2 SNEGSKA (reference sequence). The V gene end was trimmed by 5 bases and the J gene end by 6 bases; junction bases not matched to a gene: 9. CDR3 nucleotides: TGCAGTGCTCACTGGACTAGCGGGGGGACGGGCAATGAGCAGTTCTTC. It translates to CSAHWTSGGTGNEQFF.

Notes on this clonotype: A much larger clone differs by one base, so this may be a read error. This sequence joins TRBV7-9 and TRBJ2-5, with D unresolved. The J call may be faulty, since TRBJ2-1 better matches the DNA end. This CDR3 region has 14 residues. In germline, CDR1 is SEHNR, CDR2 FQNEAQ (reference sequence). CDR3 protein: CASSLVPNQETQFF. Written as DNA, the CDR3 is TGTGCCAGCAGCTTAGTCCCGAACCAAGAGACCCAGTTCTTC.

This clonotype was found many times. This chain connects TRBV7-3 to TRBJ2-5; D ambiguous. The CDR3 has 13 amino acids. Per germline, CDR1 SGHTA and CDR2 FQGTGA. Trimming took 3 bases from V and 5 from J, leaving 10 bases between them. The CDR3 coding sequence is TGTGCCAGCAGCTTCGGCCCAGATGAGACCCAGTACTTC. Encoded protein: CASSFGPDETQYF.